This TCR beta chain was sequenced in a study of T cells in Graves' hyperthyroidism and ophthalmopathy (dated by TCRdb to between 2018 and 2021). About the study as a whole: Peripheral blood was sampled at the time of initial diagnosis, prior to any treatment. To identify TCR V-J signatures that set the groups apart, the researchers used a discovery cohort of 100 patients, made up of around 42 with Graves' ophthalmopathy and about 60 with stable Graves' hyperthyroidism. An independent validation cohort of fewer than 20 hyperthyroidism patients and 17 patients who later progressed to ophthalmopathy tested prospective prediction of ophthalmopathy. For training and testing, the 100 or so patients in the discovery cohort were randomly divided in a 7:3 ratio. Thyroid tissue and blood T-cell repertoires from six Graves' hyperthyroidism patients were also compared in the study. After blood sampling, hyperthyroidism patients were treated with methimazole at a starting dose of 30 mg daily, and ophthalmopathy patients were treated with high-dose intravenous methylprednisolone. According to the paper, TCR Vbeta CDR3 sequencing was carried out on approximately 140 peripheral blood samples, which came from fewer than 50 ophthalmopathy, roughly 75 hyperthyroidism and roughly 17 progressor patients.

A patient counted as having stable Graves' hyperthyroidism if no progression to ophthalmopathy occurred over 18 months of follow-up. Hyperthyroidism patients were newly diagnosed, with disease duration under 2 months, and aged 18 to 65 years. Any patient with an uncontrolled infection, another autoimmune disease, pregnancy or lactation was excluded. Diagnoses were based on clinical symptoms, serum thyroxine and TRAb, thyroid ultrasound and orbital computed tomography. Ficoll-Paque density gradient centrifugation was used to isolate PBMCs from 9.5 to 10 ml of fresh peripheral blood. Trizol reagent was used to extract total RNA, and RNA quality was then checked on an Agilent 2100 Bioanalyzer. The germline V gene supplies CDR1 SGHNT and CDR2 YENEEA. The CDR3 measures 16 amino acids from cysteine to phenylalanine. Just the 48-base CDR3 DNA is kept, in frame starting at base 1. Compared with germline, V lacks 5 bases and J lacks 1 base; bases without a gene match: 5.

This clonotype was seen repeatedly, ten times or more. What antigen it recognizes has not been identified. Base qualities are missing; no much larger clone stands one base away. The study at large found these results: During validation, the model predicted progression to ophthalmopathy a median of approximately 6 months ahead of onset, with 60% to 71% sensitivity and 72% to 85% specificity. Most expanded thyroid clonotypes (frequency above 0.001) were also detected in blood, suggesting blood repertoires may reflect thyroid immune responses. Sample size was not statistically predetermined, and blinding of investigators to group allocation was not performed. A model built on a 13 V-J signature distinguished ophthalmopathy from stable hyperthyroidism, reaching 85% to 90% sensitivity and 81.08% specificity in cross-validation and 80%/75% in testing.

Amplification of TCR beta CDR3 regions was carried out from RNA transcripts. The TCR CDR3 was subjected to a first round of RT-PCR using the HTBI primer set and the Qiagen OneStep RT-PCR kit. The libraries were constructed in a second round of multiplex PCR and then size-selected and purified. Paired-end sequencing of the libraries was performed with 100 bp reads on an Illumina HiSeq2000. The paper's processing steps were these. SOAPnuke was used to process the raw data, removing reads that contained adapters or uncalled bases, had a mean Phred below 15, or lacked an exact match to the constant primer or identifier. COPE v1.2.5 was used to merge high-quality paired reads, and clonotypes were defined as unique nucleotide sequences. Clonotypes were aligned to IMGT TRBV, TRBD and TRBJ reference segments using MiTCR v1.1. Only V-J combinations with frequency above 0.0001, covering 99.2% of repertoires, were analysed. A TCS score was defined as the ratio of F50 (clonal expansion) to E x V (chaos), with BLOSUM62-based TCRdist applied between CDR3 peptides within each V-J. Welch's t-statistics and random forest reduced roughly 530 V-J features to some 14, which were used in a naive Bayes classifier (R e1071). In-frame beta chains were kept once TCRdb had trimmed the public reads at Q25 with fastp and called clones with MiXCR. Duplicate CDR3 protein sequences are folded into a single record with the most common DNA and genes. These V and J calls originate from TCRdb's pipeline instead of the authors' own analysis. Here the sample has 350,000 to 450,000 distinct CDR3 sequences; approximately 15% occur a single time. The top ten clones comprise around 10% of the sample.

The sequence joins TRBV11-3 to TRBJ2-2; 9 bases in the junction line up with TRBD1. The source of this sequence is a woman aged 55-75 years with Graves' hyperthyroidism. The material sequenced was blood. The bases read TGTGCCAGCAGCCGACGACAGGGGGAGAACACCGGGGAGCTGTTTTTT. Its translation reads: CASSRRQGENTGELFF.